Following are 2 T cell receptor beta chains from one sample sequenced in a study of blood T cell repertoires in COVID-19. The data were produced by immunoSEQ multiplex PCR, yet TCRdb's version contains in-frame clones alone and is incomplete. The top ten hold 15% of the sample, which has about 200,000 clones, approximately 80% seen once. Sequences were obtained from PBMCs or T cells enriched from blood (not recorded which). Receptor source: a man in his forties or fifties who had recovered from COVID-19.

The chain recombines TRBV4-3 with TRBJ2-2, with TRBD1 identical over 9 bases. The CDR3 loop spans 18 amino acids. Germline loops: CDR1 LGHNA, CDR2 YSLEER. The V gene end was trimmed by 2 bases and the J gene end by 5 bases; junction bases not matched to a gene: 12. The CDR3 region has the DNA TGCGCCAGCAGCCAATTGACAGGGGGATTTTCGTCGACCGGGGAGCTGTTTTTT. Its translation is CASSQLTGGFSSTGELFF.

The genes are TRBV13 and TRBJ2-1, with D tentatively TRBD2 (5 bases). The CDR3 runs 14 residues. The germline gives CDR1 PRHDT, CDR2 FYEKMQ (reference sequence). V dropped 5 bases and J dropped 5 bases, with 13 bases sitting between them. CDR3 amino acids: CASSLALVNNEQFF. CDR3 DNA sequence: TGTGCCAGCAGCCTTGCACTAGTCAACAATGAGCAGTTCTTC.